Each of the 3 T cell receptor beta chains below was sequenced from the same sample in a study of blood T cells in healthy people across ages. Together with a sample-barcoded 5' primer, a J-beta primer mix was included in a second PCR lasting roughly 6 to 12 cycles. In TCRdb, the 5' RACE reads were re-called with MiXCR into one record per CDR3 protein. The sample gives around 1.5 million distinct CDR3 sequences, 45% to 70% of which show up once; roughly 6.3% is in the top ten. Sequenced: blood. The receptors originated from a man aged 18 to 30 in good health.

This clonotype was counted a single time. The CDR3 DNA sequence: TGTGCCAGCAGTGAAGGACTGTATAGCTCCTACAATGAGCAGTTCTTC. Its protein is CASSEGLYSSYNEQFF. The gene calls are TRBV6-1 and TRBJ2-1; D gene uncertain. Germline V gene sequence: CDR1 MNHNS, CDR2 SASEGT. This CDR3 contains 16 residues. V was pared by 1 base and J by 0 bases, with 10 bases between.

The chain links TRBV27 to TRBJ2-3; D is undetermined. The V gene lost 5 bases and the J gene lost 2 bases, with 14 bases spanning the gap. Germline V gives CDR1 MNHEY, CDR2 SMNVEV (reference sequence). The CDR3 extends over 15 amino acids. In DNA form, the CDR3 reads TGTGCCAGCAGTACGTCTGACGAATTCACAGATACGCAGTATTTT. Residues: CASSTSDEFTDTQYF.

The chain employs TRBV5-1 and TRBJ1-1; 7 bases align to TRBD1. This CDR3 comprises 15 residues. CDR1 is SGHRS and CDR2 is YFSETQ in the germline V gene. The J segment lost 1 base and the V segment lost 4 bases, leaving 7 bases of the junction unmatched. CDR3 DNA: TGCGCCAGCAGCAATACAGGGGCTGAGAACACTGAAGCTTTCTTT. Its translation is CASSNTGAENTEAFF.